This T cell receptor (beta chain) was retrieved from a study of T-cell reconstitution after alpha-beta-depleted transplantation in children. This clonotype was counted only a few times. The antigen remains unidentified. A junction end diverges from the germline sequence, so it may reflect a read error. The germline CDR1 and CDR2 sequences are MNHEY and SVGAGI. The CDR3 is made up of 17 amino acids. Preparation of the TCRbeta library used unique molecular identifiers. Via MiXCR, TCRdb re-called the PCR reads, giving one row per CDR3 protein. The top ten clones hold about a tenth of a sample with 250,000 to 400,000 distinct CDR3 sequences, 20% to 30% of them seen once. Points from the study as a whole: By about two months after transplant, alpha-beta T cells reportedly arose from several hundred graft clones that had expanded. T cells produced anew were the main source of T-cell counts and diversity one year after transplant.

The sequences come from PBMCs, mostly from graft donor cells, collected 180 days after TCRalphabeta/CD19-depleted stem cell transplant. The chain couples TRBV6-5 to TRBJ2-1; 14 bases fit TRBD2. The source of this sequence is a male patient between 10 and 17 years old who had a stem cell transplant for acute lymphoblastic leukemia, so the T cells may come from the graft donor. CDR3 region: CASSYRTSGRNYTEQFF. DNA of the CDR3: TGTGCCAGCAGTTACCGGACTAGCGGGAGGAACTACACTGAGCAGTTCTTC.